This TCR beta chain was recovered during a study of blood T cell repertoires in COVID-19. Whole-study context: Specimens from acute and convalescent COVID-19 originated in the United States, Italy and Spain.

The J segment lost 6 bases and the V segment lost 7 bases, leaving 8 bases of the junction unmatched. Germline V gene sequence: CDR1 MNHEY, CDR2 SVGAGI. This CDR3 is built from 15 residues. Sequencing used immunoSEQ multiplex PCR; TCRdb keeps in-frame clones, though not all of them. The sample has more than 300,000 clones, around 87% seen once. This sequence originates from a woman between 25 and 40 years old with COVID-19, enrolled during active disease. The genes are TRBV6-5 and TRBJ2-3, with 12 nucleotides matching TRBD1. The sequenced material came from peripheral blood. The CDR3 region has the DNA TGTGCCAGCAAGGGGGGACAGGGGGCGAGGGATACGCAGTATTTT. Amino acids: CASKGGQGARDTQYF.